The entry that follows covers one TCR beta chain sequence. This specimen belongs to a study of blood T cell repertoires in COVID-19. On the study more broadly: Samples of COVID-19 (acute and convalescent) were obtained from the United States, Italy and Spain. T cells, B-cell-depleted T cells, or PBMCs provided the cDNA or gDNA that served as material.

Those enrolled in Seattle joined during active infection and were followed longitudinally afterward. This CDR3 has 15 amino acids. Losses at the gene ends were 4 bases for V and 10 bases for J; bases not matched to a gene: 8. CDR1 and CDR2 from the germline V gene are SGHKS and YYEKEE (reference sequence). In the source study's methods: Cell counts per sample came from amplifying reference gene primers. The assay was immunoSEQ multiplex PCR, and TCRdb's table has in-frame clones only and misses some. V and J calls plus clone size are reproduced from that table; the DNA served to infer D and trimming. The sample lists 200,000 to 250,000 clones; approximately 90% were seen once.

This receptor was obtained from a man younger than 45 with COVID-19, enrolled during active disease. The sample was peripheral blood. The chain couples TRBV5-5 to TRBJ2-5; TRBD2 agrees at 15 bases. CDR3 region: CASSAGLAGGQGQYF. The CDR3 region has the DNA TGTGCCAGCAGCGCTGGACTAGCGGGGGGGCAGGGCCAGTACTTC.